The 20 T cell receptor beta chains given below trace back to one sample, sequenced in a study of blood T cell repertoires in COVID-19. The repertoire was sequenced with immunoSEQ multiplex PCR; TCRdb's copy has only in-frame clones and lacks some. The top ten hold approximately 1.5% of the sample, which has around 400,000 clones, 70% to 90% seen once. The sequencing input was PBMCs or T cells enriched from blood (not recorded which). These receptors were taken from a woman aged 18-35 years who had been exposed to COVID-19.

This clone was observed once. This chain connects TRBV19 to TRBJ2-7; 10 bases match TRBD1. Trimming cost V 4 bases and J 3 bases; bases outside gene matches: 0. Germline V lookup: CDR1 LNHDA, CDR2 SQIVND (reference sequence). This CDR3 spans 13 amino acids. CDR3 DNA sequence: TGTGCCAGTAGTAGGGACAGGGGCTACGAGCAGTACTTC. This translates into CASSRDRGYEQYF.

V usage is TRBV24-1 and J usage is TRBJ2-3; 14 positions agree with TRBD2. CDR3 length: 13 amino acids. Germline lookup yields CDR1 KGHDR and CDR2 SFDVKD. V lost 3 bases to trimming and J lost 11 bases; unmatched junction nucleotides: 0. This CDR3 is CATSDGLAGGQYF. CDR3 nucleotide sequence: TGTGCCACCAGTGATGGACTAGCGGGGGGGCAGTATTTT.

In DNA, the CDR3 is TGTGCCAGCAGTTTTGGTGGGTGGGCAGGCACTGAAGCTTTCTTT. Encoded protein: CASSFGGWAGTEAFF. The rearrangement links TRBV28 to TRBJ1-1; D ambiguous. Germline CDR1 and CDR2: MDHEN and SYDVKM. The CDR3 runs 15 residues. Deletions cut 3 bases from V and 4 bases from J, with 15 bases between.

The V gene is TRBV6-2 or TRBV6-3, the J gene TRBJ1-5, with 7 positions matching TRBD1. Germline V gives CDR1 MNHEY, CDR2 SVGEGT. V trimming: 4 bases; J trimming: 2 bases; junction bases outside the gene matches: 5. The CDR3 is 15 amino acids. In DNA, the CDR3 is TGTGCCAGCAGTTGGACAGGCCGTGGCAATCAGCCCCAGCATTTT. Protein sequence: CASSWTGRGNQPQHF.

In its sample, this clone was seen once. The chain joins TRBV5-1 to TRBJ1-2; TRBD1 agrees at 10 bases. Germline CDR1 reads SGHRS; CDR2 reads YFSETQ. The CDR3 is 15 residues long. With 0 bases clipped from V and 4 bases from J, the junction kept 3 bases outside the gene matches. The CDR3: CASSLEGQGSYGYTF. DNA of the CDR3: TGCGCCAGCAGCTTGGAGGGACAGGGGTCCTATGGCTACACCTTC.

The CDR3 DNA reads TGTGCCAGCAGTTTAACGGGAGGCGAGCAGTACTTC. This translates into CASSLTGGEQYF. The chain links TRBV12-3 or TRBV12-4 to TRBJ2-7; 7 positions match TRBD2. The CDR3 is made up of 12 amino acids. Losses at the gene ends were 2 bases for V and 6 bases for J; bases not matched to a gene: 1.

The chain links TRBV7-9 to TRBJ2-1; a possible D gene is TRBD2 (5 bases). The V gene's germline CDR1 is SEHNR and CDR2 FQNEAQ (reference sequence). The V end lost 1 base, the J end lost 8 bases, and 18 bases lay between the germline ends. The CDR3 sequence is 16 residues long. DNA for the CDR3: TGTGCCAGCAGCTTAGTCGGGATGGAGTTTCTTGATGAGCAGTTCTTC. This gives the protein CASSLVGMEFLDEQFF.

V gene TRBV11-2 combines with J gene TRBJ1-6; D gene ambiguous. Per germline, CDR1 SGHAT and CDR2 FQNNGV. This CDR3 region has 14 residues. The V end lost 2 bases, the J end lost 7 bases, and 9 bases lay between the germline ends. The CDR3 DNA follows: TGTGCCAGCAGCTTACGGACGGGGAATTCACCCCTCCACTTT. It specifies CASSLRTGNSPLHF. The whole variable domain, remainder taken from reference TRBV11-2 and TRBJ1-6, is EAGVAQSPRYKIIEKRQSVAFWCNPISGHATLYWYQQILGQGPKLLIQFQNNGVVDDSQLPKDRFSAERLKGVDSTLKIQPAKLEDSAVYLCASSLRTGNSPLHFGNGTRLTVT.

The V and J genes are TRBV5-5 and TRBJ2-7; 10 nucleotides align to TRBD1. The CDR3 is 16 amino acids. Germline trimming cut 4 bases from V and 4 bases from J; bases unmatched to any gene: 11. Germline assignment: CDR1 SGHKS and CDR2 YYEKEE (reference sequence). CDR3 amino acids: CASSGPDRGHQYEQYF. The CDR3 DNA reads TGTGCCAGCAGCGGTCCCGACAGGGGGCATCAGTACGAGCAGTACTTC.

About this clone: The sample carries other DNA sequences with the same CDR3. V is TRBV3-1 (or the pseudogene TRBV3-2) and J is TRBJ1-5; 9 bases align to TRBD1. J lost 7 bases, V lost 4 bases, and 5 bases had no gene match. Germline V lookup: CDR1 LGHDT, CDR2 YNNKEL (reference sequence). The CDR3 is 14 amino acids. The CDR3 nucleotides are TGTGCCAGCAGCCCACAGGGGGCCGGACAGCCCCAGCATTTT. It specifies CASSPQGAGQPQHF.

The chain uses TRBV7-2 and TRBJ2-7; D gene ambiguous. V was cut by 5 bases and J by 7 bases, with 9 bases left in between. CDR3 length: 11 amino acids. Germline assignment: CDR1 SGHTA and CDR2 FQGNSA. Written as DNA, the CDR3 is TGTGCCAGCAGCCCCCGAGAAGAGCAGTACTTC. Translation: CASSPREEQYF.

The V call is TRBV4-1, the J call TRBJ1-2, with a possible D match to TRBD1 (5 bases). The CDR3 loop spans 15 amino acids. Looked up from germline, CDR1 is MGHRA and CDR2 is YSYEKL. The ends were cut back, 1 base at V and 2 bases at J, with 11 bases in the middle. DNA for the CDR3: TGCGCCAGCAGCCAAGCTCCAGGGTTAAACTATGGCTACACCTTC. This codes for CASSQAPGLNYGYTF.

CDR3 in amino acids: CATASGLAGGRTDTQYF. The CDR3 DNA reads TGTGCCACAGCCTCGGGACTAGCGGGGGGAAGGACAGATACGCAGTATTTT. The J gene is TRBJ2-3, the V gene TRBV24-1; 15 nucleotides align to TRBD2. Germline values: CDR1 KGHDR, CDR2 SFDVKD. CDR3 size: 17 residues. The J segment lost 3 bases and the V segment lost 10 bases, leaving 10 bases of the junction unmatched.

This chain's CDR3 is CASSSRQGKAFF. DNA for the CDR3: TGTGCCAGCAGCTCGAGACAGGGTAAAGCTTTCTTT. The genes are TRBV11-3 and TRBJ1-1, with TRBD1 matching 7 bases. Germline CDR1 reads SGHNT; CDR2 reads YENEEA. With 4 bases clipped from V and 9 bases from J, the junction kept 5 bases outside the gene matches. The CDR3 covers 12 residues. Combining the CDR3 with reference TRBV11-3 and TRBJ1-1 gives the whole variable domain EAGVVQSPRYKIIEKKQPVAFWCNPISGHNTLYWYLQNLGQGPELLIRYENEEAVDDSQLPKDRFSAERLKGVDSTLKIQPAELGDSAVYLCASSSRQGKAFFGQGTRLTVV.

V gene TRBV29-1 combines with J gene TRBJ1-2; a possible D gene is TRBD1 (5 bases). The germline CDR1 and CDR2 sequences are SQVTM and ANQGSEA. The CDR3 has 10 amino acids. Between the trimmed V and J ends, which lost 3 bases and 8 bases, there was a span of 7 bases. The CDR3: CSVDGGGYTF. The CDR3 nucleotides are TGCAGCGTTGACGGGGGAGGCTACACCTTC. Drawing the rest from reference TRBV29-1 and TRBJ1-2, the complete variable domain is SAVISQKPSRDICQRGTSLTIQCQVDSQVTMMFWYRQQPGQSLTLIATANQGSEATYESGFVIDKFPISRPNLTFSTLTVSNMSPEDSSIYLCSVDGGGYTFGSGTRLTVV.

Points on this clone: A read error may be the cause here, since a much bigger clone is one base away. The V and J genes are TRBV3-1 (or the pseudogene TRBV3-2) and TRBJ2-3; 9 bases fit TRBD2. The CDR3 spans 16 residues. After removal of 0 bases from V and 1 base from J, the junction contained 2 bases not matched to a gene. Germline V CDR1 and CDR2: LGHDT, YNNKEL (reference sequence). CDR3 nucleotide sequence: TGTGCCAGCAGCCAAGATGTAGCGGGAGGCACAGATACGCAGTATTTT. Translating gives CASSQDVAGGTDTQYF.

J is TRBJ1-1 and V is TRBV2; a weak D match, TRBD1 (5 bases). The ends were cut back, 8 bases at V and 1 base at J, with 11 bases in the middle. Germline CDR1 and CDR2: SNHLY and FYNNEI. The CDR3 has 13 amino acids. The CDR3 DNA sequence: TGTGCCAGCCTTAGAACAGGGAACACTGAAGCTTTCTTT. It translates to CASLRTGNTEAFF.

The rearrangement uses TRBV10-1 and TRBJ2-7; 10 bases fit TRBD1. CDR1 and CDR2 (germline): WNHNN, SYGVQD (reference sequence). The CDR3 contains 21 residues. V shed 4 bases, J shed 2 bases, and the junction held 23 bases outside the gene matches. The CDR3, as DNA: TGCGCCAGCAGTGGACGAGAGAGGGGGCAAGCGGGGACAGGGGATACCTACGAGCAGTACTTC. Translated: CASSGRERGQAGTGDTYEQYF.

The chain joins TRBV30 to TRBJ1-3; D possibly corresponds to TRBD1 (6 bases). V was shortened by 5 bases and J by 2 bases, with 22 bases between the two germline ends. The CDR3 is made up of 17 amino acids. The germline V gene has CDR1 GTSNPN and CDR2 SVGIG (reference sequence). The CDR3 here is CAWEQGQALFPGNTIYF. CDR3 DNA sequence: TGTGCCTGGGAACAGGGTCAGGCTCTTTTTCCTGGAAACACCATATATTTT.

In nucleotides, the CDR3 is TGTGCCAGTAGTTCAGGCAGCTCTGGAAACACCATATATTTT. Amino acid sequence: CASSSGSSGNTIYF. The gene calls are TRBV19 and TRBJ1-3; D not resolved. Per the germline V gene, CDR1 is LNHDA and CDR2 is SQIVND (reference sequence). Trimming removed 5 bases from V and 0 bases from J, with 8 bases in between. CDR3 length: 14 amino acids.